The 17 T cell receptor beta chains given below trace back to one sample, sequenced in a study of CD4 T cells in relation to SARS-CoV-2 and coronaviruses. These receptors lack a known antigen. Before the COVID-19 pandemic, during about 2011-2019, CD4+ T cells were taken from unexposed donors. The cells were cultured for approximately 10 days before CD4+ T cells were isolated. Assay used: immunoSEQ multiplex PCR; TCRdb lists only in-frame clones, some missing. This table has approximately 26,000 clones, just under 75% appearing once. Sequenced material: CD4+ T cells from PBMCs, cultured in vitro. Source of these receptors: a human donor in good health.

The chain combines TRBV18 with TRBJ2-7; no clear D. Germline V CDR1 and CDR2: KGHSH, LQKENI. The CDR3 sequence is 13 residues long. V lost 0 bases and J lost 8, with 11 bases in between. The CDR3 DNA is TGTGCCAGCTCACCACCGAACGCGGCTCAGCAGTACTTC. Translated: CASSPPNAAQQYF.

This rearrangement joins TRBV3-1 (or the pseudogene TRBV3-2) to TRBJ2-2; the D is unclear. CDR1 LGHDT and CDR2 YNNKEL come from the germline V gene (reference sequence). V lost 1 base and J 2 bases, leaving 8 bases between the germline ends. This CDR3 is built from 15 residues. CDR3 protein: CASSQVRQNTGELFF. The CDR3 coding sequence is TGTGCCAGCAGCCAAGTGAGGCAAAACACCGGGGAGCTGTTTTTT.

The chain employs TRBV3-1 (or the pseudogene TRBV3-2) and TRBJ2-2; TRBD1 aligns across 9 bases. CDR1 and CDR2 from the germline V gene are LGHDT and YNNKEL (reference sequence). This CDR3 is 16 amino acids long. Trimming took 1 base from V and 8 from J; bases not matched to a gene: 8. CDR3 bases: TGTGCCAGCAGCCAAGGGACAGGGGTCGTATCGGGGGAGCTGTTTTTT. Translated: CASSQGTGVVSGELFF.

The chain recombines TRBV6-2 or TRBV6-3 with TRBJ1-1, with 8 bases that match TRBD1. This CDR3 is built from 13 residues. After removal of 5 bases from V and 4 bases from J, the junction contained 3 bases not matched to a gene. Germline-derived CDR1 and CDR2 are MNHEY and SVGEGT. CDR3 in DNA: TGTGCCAGCAGTGCAGACAGGGGCACTGAAGCTTTCTTT. Amino acids: CASSADRGTEAFF.

This chain links TRBV7-9 with TRBJ2-1; 8 nucleotides agree with TRBD2. Germline CDR1 is SEHNR and CDR2 is FQNEAQ (reference sequence). The CDR3 sequence is 15 residues long. The junction had 4 bases not matched to a gene; V was cut back by 6 bases and J by 0 bases. CDR3 sequence (DNA): TGTGCCAGCAGAGAGCGGGGGAGCTCCTACAATGAGCAGTTCTTC. Translation: CASRERGSSYNEQFF.

The V and J genes are TRBV12-3 or TRBV12-4 and TRBJ1-2; 9 nucleotides align to TRBD1. This CDR3 is 13 amino acids long. Trimming cost V 5 bases and J 8 bases; bases outside gene matches: 6. The chain's CDR3 is CASSPQGAKGYTF. The CDR3 DNA reads as TGTGCCAGCAGTCCACAGGGGGCGAAAGGCTACACCTTC.

The chain carries TRBV6-4 and TRBJ2-3; no firm D call. The CDR3 loop spans 13 amino acids. Germline V gene sequence: CDR1 MRHNA, CDR2 SNTAGT. Trimming removed 4 bases from V and 2 bases from J, with 7 bases in between. The CDR3 DNA reads TGTGCCAGCAGTGCCCTGATCACAGATACGCAGTATTTT. Protein: CASSALITDTQYF.

This clone appeared a single time. Written as DNA, the CDR3 is TGTGCCATCAGTGATCCGGGGGCCTACGAGCAGTACTTC. Encoded protein: CAISDPGAYEQYF. The chain is built from TRBV10-3 and TRBJ2-7; TRBD2 might be the D (6 bases). The V end was cut by 3 bases, the J end by 2 bases, with 8 bases between. Germline V gene lookup returns CDR1 ENHRY and CDR2 SYGVKD. CDR3 length equals 13 residues.

The J gene is TRBJ2-5, the V gene TRBV7-2; D may match TRBD1 or TRBD2 (5 bases each). The CDR3 runs 16 residues. The ends were cut back, 5 bases at V and 2 bases at J, with 18 bases in the middle. CDR1 and CDR2 from the germline V gene are SGHTA and FQGNSA. CDR3 nucleotide sequence: TGTGCCAGCAGCCTCCCCCCTCGGGGCTATCAAGAGACCCAGTACTTC. Its protein is CASSLPPRGYQETQYF.

This clone showed up just a few times. The rearrangement uses TRBV2 and TRBJ1-5; TRBD1 matches 8 bases. CDR1 is SNHLY and CDR2 is FYNNEI in the germline V gene. The length of the CDR3 is 15 residues. J lost 5 bases, V lost 8 bases, and 11 bases had no gene match. CDR3 DNA: TGTGCCAGCCGGGGGTGGACAGGGAATGATCAGCCCCAGCATTTT. Translating gives CASRGWTGNDQPQHF.

This clone was detected a few times. This chain uses TRBV18 with TRBJ2-7; D may correspond to TRBD1 or TRBD2 (6 bases each). Trimming removed 6 bases at V and 2 bases at J, with 20 bases between. This CDR3 comprises 16 residues. Germline CDR1 and CDR2: KGHSH and LQKENI. CDR3: CASSTLGGGETYEQYF. DNA of the CDR3: TGTGCCAGCTCCACTCTAGGGGGAGGAGAAACCTACGAGCAGTACTTC. Full variable domain (outside the CDR3, taken from reference TRBV18 and TRBJ2-7): NAGVMQNPRHLVRRRGQEARLRCSPMKGHSHVYWYRQLPEEGLKFMVYLQKENIIDESGMPKERFSAEFPKEGPSILRIQQVVRGDSAAYFCASSTLGGGETYEQYFGPGTRLTVT.

CDR3 residues: CASSFGRGENIQYF. CDR3 DNA: TGTGCCAGCAGCTTTGGCAGGGGGGAAAACATTCAGTACTTC. The V and J genes are TRBV5-4 and TRBJ2-4, with D possibly matching TRBD1 (7 bases). The CDR3 sequence is 14 residues long. Trimming pared 2 bases from V and 5 bases from J, leaving 11 bases between. Germline V lookup: CDR1 SGHNT, CDR2 YYREEE (reference sequence).

CDR3 protein: CASSLTPTSPGELFF. The CDR3 nucleotides are TGTGCCAGCAGCTTAACCCCTACTAGCCCCGGGGAGCTGTTTTTT. The gene calls are TRBV7-3 and TRBJ2-2, with a weak D call TRBD2 (6 bases). In germline, CDR1 is SGHTA, CDR2 FQGTGA. Trimming left V 0 bases short and J 6 bases short, with 11 bases between. The CDR3 is 15 amino acids.

This clone was observed a single time. The chain is built from TRBV7-2 and TRBJ1-3; TRBD1 aligns across 10 bases. The CDR3 consists of 15 residues. CDR1 and CDR2 (germline): SGHTA, FQGNSA. V shed 5 bases, J shed 4 bases, and the junction held 5 bases outside the gene matches. In DNA form, the CDR3 reads TGTGCCAGCAGCGGACAGGGGGTGCGGGGAAACACCATATATTTT. It encodes CASSGQGVRGNTIYF.

This clone has more than one count but fewer than ten. The rearrangement uses TRBV10-3 and TRBJ2-3, with D possibly being TRBD1 (5 bases). CDR1 and CDR2 from the germline V gene are ENHRY and SYGVKD. V was cut by 8 bases and J by 5 bases, with 11 bases left in between. This CDR3 is 12 amino acids long. Here the CDR3 reads CAIGAAGDTQYF. As DNA, the CDR3 is TGTGCCATCGGGGCAGCAGGAGATACGCAGTATTTT.

This clone has only a few counts. The V call is TRBV2, the J call TRBJ1-1; no clear D gene. The germline V and J ends were trimmed by 8 bases and 5 bases, with 12 bases remaining between them. The germline gives CDR1 SNHLY, CDR2 FYNNEI. This CDR3 has 12 amino acids. CDR3 DNA sequence: TGTGCCAGCGTCCGGGAGTCAACTGAAGCTTTCTTT. Its translation: CASVRESTEAFF.

This clone occurred a few times. The chain is built from TRBV27 and TRBJ1-5; D is ambiguous. Germline lookup yields CDR1 MNHEY and CDR2 SMNVEV (reference sequence). The CDR3 length is 14 residues. V was clipped by 3 bases and J by 7 bases, with 13 bases between them. The CDR3 sequence is CASSLGGAGQPQHF. The CDR3 coding sequence is TGTGCCAGCAGTTTGGGCGGAGCAGGACAGCCCCAGCATTTT.